This entry lists 17 T cell receptor beta chains sequenced from one sample in a study of T-cell memory formation after mild COVID-19. One entry per CDR3 protein results from TCRdb running MiXCR on the 5' RACE reads. The sample holds just over 200,000 distinct CDR3 sequences, 9% to 10% seen once. Sequencing used PBMCs or a T cell subset sorted from them (not recorded which). These TCRs come from a man aged 18-30 years who had mild COVID-19 (a few samples of this study predate the infection). Cell type and time point are not known.

This clonotype was observed many times. The V gene is TRBV7-9, the J gene TRBJ1-4; 7 bases fit TRBD1. The CDR3 is 15 residues long. Germline CDR1 is SEHNR and CDR2 is FQNEAQ (reference sequence). The trim removed 4 bases at V and 8 bases at J, leaving 10 bases unmatched. The CDR3 DNA reads TGTGCCAGCAGCTCACTAGGGGGCCTGTTCGAAAAACTGTTTTTT. The encoded protein is CASSSLGGLFEKLFF. Full variable domain (rest looked up from reference TRBV7-9 and TRBJ1-4): DTGVSQNPRHKITKRGQNVTFRCDPISEHNRLYWYRQTLGQGPEFLTYFQNEAQLEKSRLLSDRFSAERPKGSFSTLEIQRTEQGDSAMYLCASSSLGGLFEKLFFGSGTQLSVL.

V gene TRBV5-1 combines with J gene TRBJ2-5; 9 bases align to TRBD1. J lost 5 bases, V lost 2 bases, and 7 bases had no gene match. The CDR3 has 15 residues. Germline V CDR1 and CDR2: SGHRS, YFSETQ. The CDR3: CASSLVTGGSETQYF. In DNA, the CDR3 is TGCGCCAGCAGCTTAGTAACAGGGGGCTCGGAGACCCAGTACTTC.

This clonotype appeared a few times. The chain recombines TRBV7-7 with TRBJ2-7, with D perhaps assigned TRBD1 or TRBD2 (6 bases each). The CDR3 is 15 residues long. The germline gives CDR1 SSHAT, CDR2 FNYEAQ (reference sequence). V lost 5 bases and J 5 bases, leaving 19 bases between the germline ends. The CDR3 here is CASSPGGDRSDEQYF. In DNA, the CDR3 is TGTGCCAGCAGCCCCGGGGGAGACAGGTCGGACGAGCAGTACTTC.

This chain links TRBV20-1 with TRBJ2-7; a weak D match, TRBD1 (5 bases). CDR1 and CDR2 from the germline V gene are DFQATT and SNEGSKA (reference sequence). The CDR3 is 14 amino acids. The V end was cut by 4 bases, the J end by 4 bases, with 17 bases between. CDR3 bases: TGCAGTGCTATGCGAGGCTCCCAGGGATACGAGCAGTACTTC. Translated, it gives CSAMRGSQGYEQYF.

The rearrangement links TRBV2 to TRBJ2-3; possibly TRBD1 for D (6 bases). Germline CDR1 SNHLY, CDR2 FYNNEI. This CDR3 region has 15 residues. With 6 bases removed from V and 4 bases from J, the gap between germline ends came to 17 bases. The DNA for the CDR3 is TGTGCCAGCAGCCAAAGGGGGTCCACCCCAGATACGCAGTATTTT. This translates into CASSQRGSTPDTQYF.

This clonotype has only a few counts. The chain couples TRBV7-2 to TRBJ1-5; possibly TRBD1 for D (5 bases). The CDR3 spans 15 residues. The ends were cut back, 4 bases at V and 3 bases at J, with 13 bases in the middle. Germline-derived CDR1 and CDR2 are SGHTA and FQGNSA. The CDR3 DNA follows: TGTGCCAGCAGCTATGGGGCGGGAGTCAATCAGCCCCAGCATTTT. The encoded protein is CASSYGAGVNQPQHF.

This clonotype has only a few counts. This chain links TRBV28 with TRBJ1-5; 9 bases align to TRBD1. The CDR3 has 14 amino acids. Germline CDR1 is MDHEN and CDR2 is SYDVKM. V was pared by 4 bases and J by 7 bases, with 5 bases of the junction left unmatched. CDR3 region: CASSSGQGRQPQHF. CDR3 nucleotide sequence: TGTGCCAGCAGTTCCGGACAGGGGCGACAGCCCCAGCATTTT.

This clonotype was detected only a few times. The chain is built from TRBV5-1 and TRBJ1-6; weak D call: TRBD1 (6 bases). Germline CDR1 and CDR2: SGHRS and YFSETQ. The CDR3 extends over 16 amino acids. The V and J ends lost 3 bases and 10 bases respectively, with 20 bases between them. CDR3 DNA sequence: TGCGCCAGCAGCTACCGATCCGGGACACAGCGGTCACCCCTCCACTTT. It is translated as CASSYRSGTQRSPLHF.

Ten or more counts support this clonotype. The CDR3 nucleotides are TGTGCCAGCACCACCGGGGATAGCCCGGGAGATACGCAGTATTTT. Translating it yields CASTTGDSPGDTQYF. This chain joins TRBV12-3 or TRBV12-4 and TRBJ2-3; D is perhaps TRBD2 (5 bases). The V end was cut by 7 bases, the J end by 5 bases, with 19 bases between. This CDR3 region has 15 residues.

The rearrangement uses TRBV4-3 and TRBJ2-5; D unclear. V lost 0 bases to trimming and J lost 5 bases, with 22 bases between them. There are 18 residues in the CDR3. Germline values: CDR1 LGHNA, CDR2 YSLEER. Here the CDR3 DNA reads TGCGCCAGCAGCCAAGATCGAGACATGGACGATACGGCGGAGACCCAGTACTTC. This sequence encodes CASSQDRDMDDTAETQYF.

The chain recombines TRBV9 with TRBJ2-1; D perhaps matches TRBD2 (7 bases). This CDR3 spans 17 amino acids. In germline, CDR1 is SGDLS, CDR2 YYNGEE. With 0 bases removed from V and 0 bases from J, the gap between germline ends came to 13 bases. CDR3: CASSVGGGAGSYNEQFF. Written as DNA, the CDR3 is TGTGCCAGCAGCGTAGGTGGGGGGGCTGGCTCCTACAATGAGCAGTTCTTC.

This clonotype was detected many times. This chain joins TRBV29-1 and TRBJ1-1; weak D call: TRBD1 (5 bases). The germline CDR1 and CDR2 sequences are SQVTM and ANQGSEA. V was pared by 5 bases and J by 1 base, with 8 bases between. CDR3 length: 12 amino acids. The CDR3 sequence: CSVTGPNTEAFF. CDR3 nucleotides: TGCAGCGTTACAGGTCCGAACACTGAAGCTTTCTTT.

This chain connects TRBV6-2 or TRBV6-3 to TRBJ2-1, with D maybe TRBD2 (6 bases). Germline V CDR1 and CDR2: MNHEY, SVGEGT. The ends were cut back, 4 bases at V and 2 bases at J, with 15 bases in the middle. The CDR3 is 16 residues long. CDR3 sequence: CASSSPGLPTYNEQFF. Here the CDR3 DNA reads TGTGCCAGCAGTTCACCGGGACTCCCCACCTACAATGAGCAGTTCTTC.

The gene calls are TRBV20-1 and TRBJ2-7; D call uncertain. Trimming cost V 0 bases and J 0 bases, with 9 bases left between them. CDR1 is DFQATT and CDR2 is SNEGSKA in the germline V gene (reference sequence). The CDR3 runs to 14 residues. CDR3 nucleotides: TGCAGTGCTAGAGATAACCTAGACTCCTACGAGCAGTACTTC. Translating it yields CSARDNLDSYEQYF.

This clonotype was recorded at least ten times. This chain joins TRBV10-3 and TRBJ1-1; D is undetermined. V lost 7 bases and J 0 bases, leaving 12 bases between the germline ends. The CDR3 is 14 amino acids. The germline CDR1 and CDR2 sequences are ENHRY and SYGVKD. The CDR3 DNA is TGTGCCATCATGGAAGGTGGGCTGAACACTGAAGCTTTCTTT. Protein product: CAIMEGGLNTEAFF.

This clonotype has just a few counts. The gene calls are TRBV29-1 and TRBJ2-1, with TRBD1 matching over 8 bases. The CDR3 consists of 12 residues. The germline V gene encodes CDR1 SQVTM and CDR2 ANQGSEA. Trimming cost V 7 bases and J 6 bases; bases outside gene matches: 5. CDR3 residues: CSEGQVINEQFF. CDR3 bases: TGCAGCGAGGGACAGGTTATCAATGAGCAGTTCTTC.

This clonotype has only a few counts. The rearrangement links TRBV18 to TRBJ1-5; no clear D. Deletions cut 3 bases from V and 4 bases from J, with 7 bases between. CDR3 length: 13 residues. CDR1 is KGHSH, CDR2 LQKENI, per germline. In DNA form, the CDR3 reads TGTGCCAGCTCACCGGCTTTTAATCAGCCCCAGCATTTT. Translated: CASSPAFNQPQHF.